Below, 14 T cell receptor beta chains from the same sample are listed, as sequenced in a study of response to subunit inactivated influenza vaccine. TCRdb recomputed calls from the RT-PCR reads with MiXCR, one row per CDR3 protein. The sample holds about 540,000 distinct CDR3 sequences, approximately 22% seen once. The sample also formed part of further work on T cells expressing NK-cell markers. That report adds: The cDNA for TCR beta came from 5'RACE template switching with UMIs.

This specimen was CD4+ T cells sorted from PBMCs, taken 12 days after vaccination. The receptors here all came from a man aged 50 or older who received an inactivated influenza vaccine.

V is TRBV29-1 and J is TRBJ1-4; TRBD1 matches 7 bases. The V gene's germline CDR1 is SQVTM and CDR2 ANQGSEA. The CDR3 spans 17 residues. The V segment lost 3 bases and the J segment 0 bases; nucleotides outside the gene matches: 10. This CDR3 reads CSVDRMDRTTTNEKLFF. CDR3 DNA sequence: TGCAGCGTTGATCGCATGGACAGGACGACAACTAATGAAAAACTGTTTTTT.

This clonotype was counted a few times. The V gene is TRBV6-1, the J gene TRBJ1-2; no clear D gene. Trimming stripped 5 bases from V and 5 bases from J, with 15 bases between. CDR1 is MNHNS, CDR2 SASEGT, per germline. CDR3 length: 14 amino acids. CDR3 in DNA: TGTGCCAGCAGTCAATACGAAGAGCGTTATGGCTACACCTTC. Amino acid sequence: CASSQYEERYGYTF.

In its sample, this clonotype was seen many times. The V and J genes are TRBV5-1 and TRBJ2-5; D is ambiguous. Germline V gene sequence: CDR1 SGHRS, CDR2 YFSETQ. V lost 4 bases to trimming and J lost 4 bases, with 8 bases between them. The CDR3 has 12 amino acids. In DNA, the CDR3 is TGCGCCAGCAGCCCCCTTGGAGAGACCCAGTACTTC. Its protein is CASSPLGETQYF.

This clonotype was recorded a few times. CDR3 amino acids: CSVEDGTGASYEQYF. The CDR3 bases are TGCAGCGTTGAAGATGGGACAGGGGCCTCCTACGAGCAGTACTTC. The V call is TRBV29-1, the J call TRBJ2-7; TRBD1 matches 10 bases. Germline V lookup: CDR1 SQVTM, CDR2 ANQGSEA. The CDR3 is made up of 15 amino acids. V dropped 0 bases and J dropped 0; count of bases not matched to a gene: 2.

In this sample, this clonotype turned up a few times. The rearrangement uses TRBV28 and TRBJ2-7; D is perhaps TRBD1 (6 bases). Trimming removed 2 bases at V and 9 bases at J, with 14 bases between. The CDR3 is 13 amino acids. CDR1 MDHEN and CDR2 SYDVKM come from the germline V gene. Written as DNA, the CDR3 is TGTGCCAGCAGTTTAGGGACATCTCTAGGGCAGTACTTC. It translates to CASSLGTSLGQYF.

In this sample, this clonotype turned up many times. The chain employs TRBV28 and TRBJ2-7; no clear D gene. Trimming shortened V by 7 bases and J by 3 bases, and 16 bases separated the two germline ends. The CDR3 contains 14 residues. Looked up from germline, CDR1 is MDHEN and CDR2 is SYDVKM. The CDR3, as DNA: TGTGCCAGCAAACGGTGGGCAGCTGACTACGAGCAGTACTTC. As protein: CASKRWAADYEQYF.

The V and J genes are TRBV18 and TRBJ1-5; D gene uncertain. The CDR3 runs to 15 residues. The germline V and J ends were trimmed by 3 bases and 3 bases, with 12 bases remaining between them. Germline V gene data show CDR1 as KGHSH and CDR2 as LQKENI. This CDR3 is CASSPGREVNQPQHF. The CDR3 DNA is TGTGCCAGCTCACCGGGGAGGGAAGTCAATCAGCCCCAGCATTTT.

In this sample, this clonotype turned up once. The CDR3, as DNA: TGTGCCAGCAGCTCCCGAGCGGGGGCTGAAGCTTTCTTT. As protein: CASSSRAGAEAFF. The J gene is TRBJ1-1, the V gene TRBV7-9, with D possibly being TRBD1 (5 bases). The CDR3 contains 13 residues. Germline V gives CDR1 SEHNR, CDR2 FQNEAQ (reference sequence). The germline V and J ends were trimmed by 4 bases and 6 bases, with 12 bases remaining between them.

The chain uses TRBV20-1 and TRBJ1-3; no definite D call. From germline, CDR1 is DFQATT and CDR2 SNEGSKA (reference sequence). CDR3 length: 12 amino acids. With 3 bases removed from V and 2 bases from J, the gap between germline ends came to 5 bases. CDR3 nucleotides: TGCAGTGCTAGGACTCCTGGAAACACCATATATTTT. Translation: CSARTPGNTIYF.

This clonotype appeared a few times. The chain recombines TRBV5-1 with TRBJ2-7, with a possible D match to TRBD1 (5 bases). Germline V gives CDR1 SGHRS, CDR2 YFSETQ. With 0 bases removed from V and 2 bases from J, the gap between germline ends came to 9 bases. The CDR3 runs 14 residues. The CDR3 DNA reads TGCGCCAGCAGCTTGGAGGGGCATACCTACGAGCAGTACTTC. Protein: CASSLEGHTYEQYF.

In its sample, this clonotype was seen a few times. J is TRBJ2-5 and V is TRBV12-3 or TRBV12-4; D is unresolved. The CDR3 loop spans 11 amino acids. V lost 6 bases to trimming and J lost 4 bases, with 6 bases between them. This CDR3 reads CASRNRETQYF. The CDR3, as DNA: TGTGCCAGCAGGAATAGAGAGACCCAGTACTTC.

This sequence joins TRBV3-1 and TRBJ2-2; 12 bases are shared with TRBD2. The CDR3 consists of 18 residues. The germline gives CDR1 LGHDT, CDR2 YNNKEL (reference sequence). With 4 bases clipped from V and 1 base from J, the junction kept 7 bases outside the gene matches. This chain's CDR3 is CASSRDLAGGRNTGELFF. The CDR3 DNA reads TGTGCCAGCAGCCGCGACCTAGCGGGGGGGCGGAACACCGGGGAGCTGTTTTTT. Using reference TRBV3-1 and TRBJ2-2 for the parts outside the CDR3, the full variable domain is DTAVSQTPKYLVTQMGNDKSIKCEQNLGHDTMYWYKQDSKKFLKIMFSYNNKELIINETVPNRFSPKSPDKAHLNLHINSLELGDSAVYFCASSRDLAGGRNTGELFFGEGSRLTVL.

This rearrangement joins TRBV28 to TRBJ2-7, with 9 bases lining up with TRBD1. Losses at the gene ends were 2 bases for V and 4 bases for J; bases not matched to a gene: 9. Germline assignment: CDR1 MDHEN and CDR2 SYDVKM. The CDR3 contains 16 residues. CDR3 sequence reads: CASSLQPGQGRYEQYF. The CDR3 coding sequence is TGTGCCAGCAGTTTACAACCGGGACAGGGAAGATACGAGCAGTACTTC.

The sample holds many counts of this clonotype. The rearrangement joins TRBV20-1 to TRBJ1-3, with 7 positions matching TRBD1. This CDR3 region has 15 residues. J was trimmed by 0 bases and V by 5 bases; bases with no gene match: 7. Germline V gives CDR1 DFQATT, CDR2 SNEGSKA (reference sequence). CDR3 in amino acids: CSAVQGVISGNTIYF. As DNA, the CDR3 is TGCAGTGCTGTCCAGGGGGTCATCTCTGGAAACACCATATATTTT.